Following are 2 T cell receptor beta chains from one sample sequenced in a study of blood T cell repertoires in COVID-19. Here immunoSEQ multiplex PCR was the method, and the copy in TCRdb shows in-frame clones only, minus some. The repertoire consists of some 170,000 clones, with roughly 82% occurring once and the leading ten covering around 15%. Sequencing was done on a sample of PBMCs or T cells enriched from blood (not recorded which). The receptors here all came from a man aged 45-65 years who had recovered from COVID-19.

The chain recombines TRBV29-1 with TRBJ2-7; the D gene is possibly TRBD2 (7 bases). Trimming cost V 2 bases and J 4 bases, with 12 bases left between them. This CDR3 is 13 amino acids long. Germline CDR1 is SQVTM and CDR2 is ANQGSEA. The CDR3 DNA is TGCAGCGTTGAAAAGGGGGGGAGTTACGAGCAGTACTTC. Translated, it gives CSVEKGGSYEQYF.

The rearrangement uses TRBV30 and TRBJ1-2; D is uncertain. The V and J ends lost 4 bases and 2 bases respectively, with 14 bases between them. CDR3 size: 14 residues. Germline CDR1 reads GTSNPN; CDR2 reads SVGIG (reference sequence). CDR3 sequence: CAWKSVKRNYGYTF. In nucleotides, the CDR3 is TGTGCCTGGAAATCGGTCAAACGAAACTATGGCTACACCTTC.